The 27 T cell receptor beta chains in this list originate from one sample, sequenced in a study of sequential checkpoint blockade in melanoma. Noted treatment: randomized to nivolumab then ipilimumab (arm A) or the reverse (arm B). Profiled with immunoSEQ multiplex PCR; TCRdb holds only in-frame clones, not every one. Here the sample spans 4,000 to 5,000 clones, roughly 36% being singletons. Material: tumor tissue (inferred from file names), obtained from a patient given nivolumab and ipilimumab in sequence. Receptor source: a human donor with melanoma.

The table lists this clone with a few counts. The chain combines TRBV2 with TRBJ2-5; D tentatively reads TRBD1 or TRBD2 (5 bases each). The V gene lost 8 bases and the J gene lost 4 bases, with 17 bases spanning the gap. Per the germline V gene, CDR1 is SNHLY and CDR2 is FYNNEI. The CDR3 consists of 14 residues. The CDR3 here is CASEGVRVGETQYF. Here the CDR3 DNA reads TGTGCCAGCGAGGGTGTCAGGGTAGGAGAGACCCAGTACTTC.

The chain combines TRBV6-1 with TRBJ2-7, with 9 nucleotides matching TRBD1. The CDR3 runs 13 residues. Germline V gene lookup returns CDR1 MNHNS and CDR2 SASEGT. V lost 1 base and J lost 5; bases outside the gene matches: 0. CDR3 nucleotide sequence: TGTGCCAGCAGTGAAGGGACAGGGGACGAGCAGTACTTC. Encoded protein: CASSEGTGDEQYF.

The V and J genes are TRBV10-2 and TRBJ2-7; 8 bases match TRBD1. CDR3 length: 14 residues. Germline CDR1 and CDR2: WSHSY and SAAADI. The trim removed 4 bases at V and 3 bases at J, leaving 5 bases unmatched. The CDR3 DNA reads TGCGCCAGCAGTGGACAGGGGAAGGGCTACGAGCAGTACTTC. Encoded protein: CASSGQGKGYEQYF.

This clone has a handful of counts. As DNA, the CDR3 is TGTGCCAGCAAAGGACAGGACTATGGCTACACCTTC. Translated: CASKGQDYGYTF. The V gene is TRBV9, the J gene TRBJ1-2, with TRBD1 identical over 7 bases. The ends lost 6 bases at V and 3 bases at J; junction bases unmatched: 2. In germline, CDR1 is SGDLS, CDR2 YYNGEE. The CDR3 spans 12 residues. The variable domain in full, completed from reference TRBV9 and TRBJ1-2, reads DSGVTQTPKHLITATGQRVTLRCSPRSGDLSVYWYQQSLDQGLQFLIQYYNGEERAKGNILERFSAQQFPDLHSELNLSSLELGDSALYFCASKGQDYGYTFGSGTRLTVV.

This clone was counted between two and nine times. CDR3 DNA: TGTGCCTGGGAGACAGGAAGTTCCTACAATGAGCAGTTCTTC. It is translated as CAWETGSSYNEQFF. The V call is TRBV30, the J call TRBJ2-1, with D possibly TRBD1 on 6 matching bases. CDR3 length: 14 residues. V lost 5 bases, J lost 1 base, and 12 bases lay in between. The germline gives CDR1 GTSNPN, CDR2 SVGIG (reference sequence).

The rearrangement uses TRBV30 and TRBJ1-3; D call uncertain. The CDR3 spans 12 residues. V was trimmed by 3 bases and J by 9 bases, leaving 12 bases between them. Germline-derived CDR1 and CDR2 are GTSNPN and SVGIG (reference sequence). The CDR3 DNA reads TGTGCCTGGAGACAACCCGTGGGCACCATATATTTT. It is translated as CAWRQPVGTIYF.

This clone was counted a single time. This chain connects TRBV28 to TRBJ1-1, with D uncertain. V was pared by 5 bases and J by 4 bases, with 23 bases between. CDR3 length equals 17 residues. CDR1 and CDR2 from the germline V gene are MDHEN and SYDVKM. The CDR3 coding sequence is TGTGCCAGCAGTCCCCTCTCGGGGAGGGCGCGGGGCACTGAAGCTTTCTTT. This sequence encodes CASSPLSGRARGTEAFF.

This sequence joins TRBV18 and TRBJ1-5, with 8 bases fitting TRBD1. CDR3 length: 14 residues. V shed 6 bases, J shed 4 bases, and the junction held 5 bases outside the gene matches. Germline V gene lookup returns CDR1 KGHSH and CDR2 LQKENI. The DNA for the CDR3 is TGTGCCAGCTCGGAGGACAGGGTAAATCAGCCCCAGCATTTT. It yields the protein CASSEDRVNQPQHF.

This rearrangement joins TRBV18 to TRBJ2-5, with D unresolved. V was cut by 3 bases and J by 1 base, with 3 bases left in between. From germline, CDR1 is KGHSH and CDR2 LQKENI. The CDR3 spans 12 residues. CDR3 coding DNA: TGTGCCAGCTCACCGCTCCAAGAGACCCAGTACTTC. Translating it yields CASSPLQETQYF.

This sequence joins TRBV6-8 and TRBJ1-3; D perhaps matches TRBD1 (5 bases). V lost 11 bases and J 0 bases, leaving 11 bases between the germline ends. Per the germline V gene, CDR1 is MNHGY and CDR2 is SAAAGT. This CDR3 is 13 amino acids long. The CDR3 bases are TGTGCCCTGCAGGGAAGCTCTGGAAACACCATATATTTT. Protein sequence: CALQGSSGNTIYF.

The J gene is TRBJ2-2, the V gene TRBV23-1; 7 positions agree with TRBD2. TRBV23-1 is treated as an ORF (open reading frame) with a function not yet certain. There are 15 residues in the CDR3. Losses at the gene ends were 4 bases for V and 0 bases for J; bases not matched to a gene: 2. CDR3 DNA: TGCGCCAGCAGTCGGGCGGGAGCGAACACCGGGGAGCTGTTTTTT. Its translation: CASSRAGANTGELFF.

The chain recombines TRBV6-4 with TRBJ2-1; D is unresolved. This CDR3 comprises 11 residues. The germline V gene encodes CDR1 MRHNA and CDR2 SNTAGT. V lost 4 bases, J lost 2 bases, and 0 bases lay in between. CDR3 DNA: TGTGCCAGCAGTGCCTACAATGAGCAGTTCTTC. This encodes CASSAYNEQFF.

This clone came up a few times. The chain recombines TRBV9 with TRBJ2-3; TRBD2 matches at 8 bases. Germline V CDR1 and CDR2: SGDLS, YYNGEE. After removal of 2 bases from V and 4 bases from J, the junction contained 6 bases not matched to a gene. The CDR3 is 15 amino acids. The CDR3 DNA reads TGTGCCAGCAGCGTTCAAGCGGGAGCATCAGATACGCAGTATTTT. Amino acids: CASSVQAGASDTQYF.

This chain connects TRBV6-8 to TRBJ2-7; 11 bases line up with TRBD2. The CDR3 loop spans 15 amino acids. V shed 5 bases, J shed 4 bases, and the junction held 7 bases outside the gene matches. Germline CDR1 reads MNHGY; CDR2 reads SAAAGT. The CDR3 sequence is CASSGRTSGSYEQYF. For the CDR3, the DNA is TGTGCCAGCAGTGGCCGAACTAGCGGGAGTTACGAGCAGTACTTC.

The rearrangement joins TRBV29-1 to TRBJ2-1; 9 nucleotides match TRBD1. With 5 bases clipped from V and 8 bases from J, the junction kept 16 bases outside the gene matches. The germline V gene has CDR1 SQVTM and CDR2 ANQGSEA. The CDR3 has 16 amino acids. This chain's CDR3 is CSVRTGESSHTDEQFF. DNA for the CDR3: TGCAGCGTTCGGACAGGGGAAAGTTCACACACGGATGAGCAGTTCTTC.

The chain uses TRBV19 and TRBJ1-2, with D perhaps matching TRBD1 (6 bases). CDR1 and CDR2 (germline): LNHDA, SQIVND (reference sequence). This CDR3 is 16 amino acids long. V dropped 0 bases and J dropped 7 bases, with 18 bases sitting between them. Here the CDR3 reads CASSIDQWTALSGYTF. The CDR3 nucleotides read TGTGCCAGTAGTATAGATCAATGGACAGCTTTGTCTGGCTACACCTTC.

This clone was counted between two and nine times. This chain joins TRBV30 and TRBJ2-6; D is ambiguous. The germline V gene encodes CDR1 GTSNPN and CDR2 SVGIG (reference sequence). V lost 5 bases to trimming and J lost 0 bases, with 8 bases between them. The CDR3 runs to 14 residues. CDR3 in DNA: TGTGCCTGGGGGCCGGGCTCTGGGGCCAACGTCCTGACTTTC. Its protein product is CAWGPGSGANVLTF.

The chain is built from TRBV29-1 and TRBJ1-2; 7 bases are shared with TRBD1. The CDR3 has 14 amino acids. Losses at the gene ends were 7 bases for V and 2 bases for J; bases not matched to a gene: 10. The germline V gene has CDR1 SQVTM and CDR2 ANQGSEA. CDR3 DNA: TGCAGCGCGACCGGGACAGCAGTAAACTATGGCTACACCTTC. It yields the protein CSATGTAVNYGYTF.

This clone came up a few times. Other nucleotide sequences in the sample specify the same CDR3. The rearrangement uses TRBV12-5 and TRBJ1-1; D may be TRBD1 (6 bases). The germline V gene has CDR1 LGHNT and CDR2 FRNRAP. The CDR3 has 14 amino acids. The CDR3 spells CASTPGHQNTEAFF. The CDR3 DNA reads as TGTGCCAGCACACCGGGACACCAGAACACTGAAGCTTTCTTT.

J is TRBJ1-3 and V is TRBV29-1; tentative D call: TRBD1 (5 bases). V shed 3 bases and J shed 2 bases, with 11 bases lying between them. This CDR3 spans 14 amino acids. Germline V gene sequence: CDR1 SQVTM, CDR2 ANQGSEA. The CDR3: CSVEEWGTGNTIYF. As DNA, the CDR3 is TGCAGCGTTGAGGAATGGGGGACTGGAAACACCATATATTTT.

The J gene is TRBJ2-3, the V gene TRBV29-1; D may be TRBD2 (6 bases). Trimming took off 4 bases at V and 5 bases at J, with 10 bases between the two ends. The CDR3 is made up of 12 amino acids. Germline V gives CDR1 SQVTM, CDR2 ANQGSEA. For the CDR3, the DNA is TGCAGCGTTGTGGAGGGCCGAGATACGCAGTATTTT. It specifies CSVVEGRDTQYF.

The CDR3 region has the DNA TGTGCCAGCAGGATCAGCGGGAGGCCAACAGATACGCAGTATTTT. It yields the protein CASRISGRPTDTQYF. V usage is TRBV6-8 and J usage is TRBJ2-3, with 9 positions matching TRBD2. The germline CDR1 and CDR2 sequences are MNHGY and SAAAGT. Losses at the gene ends were 6 bases for V and 3 bases for J; bases not matched to a gene: 7. CDR3 size: 15 residues.

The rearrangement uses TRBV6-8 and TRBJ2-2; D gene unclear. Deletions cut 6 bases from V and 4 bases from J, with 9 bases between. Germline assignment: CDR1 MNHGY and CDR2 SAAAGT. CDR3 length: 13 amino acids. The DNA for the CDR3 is TGTGCCAGCAGGCCTAGGATCACCGGGGAGCTGTTTTTT. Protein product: CASRPRITGELFF.

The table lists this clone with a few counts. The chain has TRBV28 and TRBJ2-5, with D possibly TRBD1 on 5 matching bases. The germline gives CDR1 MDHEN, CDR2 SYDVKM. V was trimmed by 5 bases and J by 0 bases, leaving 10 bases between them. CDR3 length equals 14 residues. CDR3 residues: CASSDQGNQETQYF. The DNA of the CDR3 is TGTGCCAGCAGTGACCAGGGAAACCAAGAGACCCAGTACTTC.

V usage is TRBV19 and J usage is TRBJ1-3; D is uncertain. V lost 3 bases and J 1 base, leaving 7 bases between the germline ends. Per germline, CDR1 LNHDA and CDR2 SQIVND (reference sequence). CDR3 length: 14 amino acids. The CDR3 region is CASSMRLSGNTIYF. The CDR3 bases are TGTGCCAGTAGTATGAGACTGTCTGGAAACACCATATATTTT.

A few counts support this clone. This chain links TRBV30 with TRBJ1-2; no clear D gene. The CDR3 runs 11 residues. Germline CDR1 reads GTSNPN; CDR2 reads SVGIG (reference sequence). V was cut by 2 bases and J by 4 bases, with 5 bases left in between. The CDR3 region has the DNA TGTGCCTGGAGTAGGGTCTATGGCTACACCTTC. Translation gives CAWSRVYGYTF.

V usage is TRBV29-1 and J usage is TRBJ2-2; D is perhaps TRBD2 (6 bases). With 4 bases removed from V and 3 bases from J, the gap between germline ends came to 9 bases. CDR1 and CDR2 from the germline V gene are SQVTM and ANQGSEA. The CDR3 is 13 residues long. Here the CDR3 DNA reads TGCAGCGTTGGAAGGAGGGACACCGGGGAGCTGTTTTTT. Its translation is CSVGRRDTGELFF.